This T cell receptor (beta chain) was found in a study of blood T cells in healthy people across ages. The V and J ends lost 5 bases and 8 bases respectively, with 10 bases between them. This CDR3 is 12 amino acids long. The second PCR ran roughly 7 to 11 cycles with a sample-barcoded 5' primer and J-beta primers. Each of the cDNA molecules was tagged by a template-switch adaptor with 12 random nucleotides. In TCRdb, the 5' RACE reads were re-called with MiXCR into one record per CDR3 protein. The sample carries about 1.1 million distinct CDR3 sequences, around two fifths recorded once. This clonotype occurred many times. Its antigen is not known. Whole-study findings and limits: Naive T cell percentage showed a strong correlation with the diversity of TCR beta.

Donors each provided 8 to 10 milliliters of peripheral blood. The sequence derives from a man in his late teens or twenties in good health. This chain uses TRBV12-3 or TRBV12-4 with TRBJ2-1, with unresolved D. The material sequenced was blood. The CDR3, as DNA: TGTGCCAGCAGTCTCCCGACGCATGAGCAGTTCTTC. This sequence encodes CASSLPTHEQFF.